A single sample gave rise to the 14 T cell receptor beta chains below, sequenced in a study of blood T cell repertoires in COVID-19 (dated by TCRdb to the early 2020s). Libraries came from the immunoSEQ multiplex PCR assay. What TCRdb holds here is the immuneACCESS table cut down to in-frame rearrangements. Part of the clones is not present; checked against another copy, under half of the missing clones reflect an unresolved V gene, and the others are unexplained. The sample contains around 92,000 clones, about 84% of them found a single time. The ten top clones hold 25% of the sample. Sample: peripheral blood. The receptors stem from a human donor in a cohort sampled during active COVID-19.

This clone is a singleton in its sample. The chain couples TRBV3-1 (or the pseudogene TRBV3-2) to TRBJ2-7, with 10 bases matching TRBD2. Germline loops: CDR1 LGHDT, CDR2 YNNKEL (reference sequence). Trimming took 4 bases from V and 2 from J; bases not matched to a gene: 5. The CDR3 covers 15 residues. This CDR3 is CASSPLAGEAYEQYF. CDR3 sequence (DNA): TGTGCCAGCAGCCCGCTAGCGGGGGAGGCCTACGAGCAGTACTTC.

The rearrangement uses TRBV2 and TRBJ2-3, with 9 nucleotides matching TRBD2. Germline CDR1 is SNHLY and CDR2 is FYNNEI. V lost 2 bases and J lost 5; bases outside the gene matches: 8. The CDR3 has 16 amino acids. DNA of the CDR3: TGTGCCAGCAGTGAAAGGGCGGGAGGGCGAGTAGATACGCAGTATTTT. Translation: CASSERAGGRVDTQYF.

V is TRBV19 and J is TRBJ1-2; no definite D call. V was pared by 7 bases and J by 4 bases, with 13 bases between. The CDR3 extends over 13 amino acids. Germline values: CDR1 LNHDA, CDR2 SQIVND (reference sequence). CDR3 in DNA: TGTGCCAGTATGGGTGTAGCCAGCTATGGCTACACCTTC. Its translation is CASMGVASYGYTF.

The chain's CDR3 is CASSLAGLTNEKLFF. CDR3 nucleotide sequence: TGTGCCAGCAGCTTGGCAGGGTTAACTAATGAAAAACTGTTTTTT. The V gene is TRBV5-8, the J gene TRBJ1-4, with TRBD1 as a possible D gene (5 bases). Trimming cost V 0 bases and J 1 base, with 7 bases left between them. The CDR3 is 15 amino acids. From germline, CDR1 is SGHTS and CDR2 YDEGEE. The variable domain in full, completed from reference TRBV5-8 and TRBJ1-4, reads EAGVTQSPTHLIKTRGQQATLRCSPISGHTSVYWYQQALGLGLQFLLWYDEGEERNRGNFPPRFSGRQFPNYSSELNVNALELEDSALYLCASSLAGLTNEKLFFGSGTQLSVL.

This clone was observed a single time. Here the CDR3 DNA reads TGTGCCAGCAGAGCGGGATCCCAAGAGACCCAGTACTTC. As protein: CASRAGSQETQYF. The rearrangement links TRBV25-1 to TRBJ2-5; 7 nucleotides line up with TRBD2. Germline V gene lookup returns CDR1 MGHDK and CDR2 SYGVNS. This CDR3 contains 13 residues. Trimming removed 6 bases from V and 1 base from J; junction bases left unmatched: 2.

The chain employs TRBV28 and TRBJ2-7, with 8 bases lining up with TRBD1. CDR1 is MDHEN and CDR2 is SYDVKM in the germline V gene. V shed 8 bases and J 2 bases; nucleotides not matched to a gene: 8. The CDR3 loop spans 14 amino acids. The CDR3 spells CASYAGDRPYEQYF. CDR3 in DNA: TGTGCCAGCTACGCCGGGGACAGGCCCTACGAGCAGTACTTC.

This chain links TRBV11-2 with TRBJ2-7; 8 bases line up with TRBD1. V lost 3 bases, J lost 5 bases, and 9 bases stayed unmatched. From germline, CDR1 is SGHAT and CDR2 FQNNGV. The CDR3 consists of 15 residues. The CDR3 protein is CASSFRRTGFNEQYF. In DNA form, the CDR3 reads TGTGCCAGCAGCTTTAGGCGGACAGGGTTTAACGAGCAGTACTTC.

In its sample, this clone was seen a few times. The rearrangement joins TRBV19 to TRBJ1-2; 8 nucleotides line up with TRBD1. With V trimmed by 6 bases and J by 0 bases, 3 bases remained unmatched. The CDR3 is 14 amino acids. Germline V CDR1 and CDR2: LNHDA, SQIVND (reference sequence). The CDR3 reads CASRGTGANYGYTF. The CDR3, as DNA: TGTGCCAGTAGAGGGACAGGCGCTAACTATGGCTACACCTTC.

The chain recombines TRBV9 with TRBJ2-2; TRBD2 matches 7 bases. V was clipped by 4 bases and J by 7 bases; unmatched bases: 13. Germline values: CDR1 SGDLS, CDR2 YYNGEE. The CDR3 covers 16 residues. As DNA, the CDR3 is TGTGCCAGCAGCCCCCGTAGCGGACGGGGGGACGGGGAGCTGTTTTTT. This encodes CASSPRSGRGDGELFF. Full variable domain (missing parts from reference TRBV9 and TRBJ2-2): DSGVTQTPKHLITATGQRVTLRCSPRSGDLSVYWYQQSLDQGLQFLIQYYNGEERAKGNILERFSAQQFPDLHSELNLSSLELGDSALYFCASSPRSGRGDGELFFGEGSRLTVL.

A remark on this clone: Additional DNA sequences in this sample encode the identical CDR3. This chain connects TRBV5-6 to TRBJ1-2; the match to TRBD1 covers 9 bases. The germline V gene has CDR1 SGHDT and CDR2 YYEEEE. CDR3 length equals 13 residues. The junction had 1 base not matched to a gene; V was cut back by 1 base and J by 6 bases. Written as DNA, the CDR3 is TGTGCCAGCAGCTTGAGACAGGGGGATGGCTACACCTTC. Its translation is CASSLRQGDGYTF.

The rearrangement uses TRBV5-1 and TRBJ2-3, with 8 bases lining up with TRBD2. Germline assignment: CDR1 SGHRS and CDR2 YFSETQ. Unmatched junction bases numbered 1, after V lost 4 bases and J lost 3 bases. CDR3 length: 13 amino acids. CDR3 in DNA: TGCGCCAGCAGCACGGGGGGGACAGATACGCAGTATTTT. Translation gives CASSTGGTDTQYF.

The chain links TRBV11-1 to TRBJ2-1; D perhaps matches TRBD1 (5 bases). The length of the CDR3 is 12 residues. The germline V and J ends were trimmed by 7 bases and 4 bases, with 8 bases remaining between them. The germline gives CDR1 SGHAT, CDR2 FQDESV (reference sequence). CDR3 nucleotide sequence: TGTGCCAGCACCCAGGGTTACAATGAGCAGTTCTTC. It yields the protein CASTQGYNEQFF.

CDR3 residues: CAVGGQGITEAFF. The CDR3 coding sequence is TGCGCCGTTGGTGGGCAGGGAATTACTGAAGCTTTCTTT. The gene calls are TRBV23-1 and TRBJ1-1, with D tentatively TRBD1 (5 bases). TRBV23-1 is recorded as an ORF, its role being uncertain. Trimming removed 11 bases from V and 5 bases from J, with 18 bases in between. CDR3 length: 13 residues.

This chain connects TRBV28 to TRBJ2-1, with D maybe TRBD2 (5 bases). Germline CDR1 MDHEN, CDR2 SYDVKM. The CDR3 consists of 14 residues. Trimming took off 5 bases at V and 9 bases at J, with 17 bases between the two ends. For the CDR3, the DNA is TGTGCCAGCAGTCCTTTTGAGAAGAGCGGTGAGCAGTTCTTC. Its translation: CASSPFEKSGEQFF. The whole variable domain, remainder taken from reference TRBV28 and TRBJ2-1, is DVKVTQSSRYLVKRTGEKVFLECVQDMDHENMFWYRQDPGLGLRLIYFSYDVKMKEKGDIPEGYSVSREKKERFSLILESASTNQTSMYLCASSPFEKSGEQFFGPGTRLTVL.